This T cell receptor (beta chain) originates from a study of T-cell reconstitution after alpha-beta-depleted transplantation in children. Germline CDR1 reads MNHNS; CDR2 reads SASEGT. The CDR3 length is 14 residues. V was trimmed by 1 base and J by 6 bases, leaving 9 bases between them. This clonotype has at least ten counts. A library of TCRbeta sequences, prepared with unique molecular identifiers, was generated. Each CDR3 protein gets one entry after TCRdb re-called the PCR reads with MiXCR. The sample contains about 240,000 distinct CDR3 sequences, more than 10% of which appear only once. The sequence was collected from a human donor who donated a stem cell graft to a child with acute lymphoblastic leukemia. The specimen comprised PBMCs from the stem cell graft donor, sampled from the stem cell graft. This chain uses TRBV6-1 with TRBJ2-2; D not certain. The CDR3 here is CASSEGVGPGELFF. CDR3 nucleotides: TGTGCCAGCAGTGAAGGCGTAGGGCCCGGGGAGCTGTTTTTT.